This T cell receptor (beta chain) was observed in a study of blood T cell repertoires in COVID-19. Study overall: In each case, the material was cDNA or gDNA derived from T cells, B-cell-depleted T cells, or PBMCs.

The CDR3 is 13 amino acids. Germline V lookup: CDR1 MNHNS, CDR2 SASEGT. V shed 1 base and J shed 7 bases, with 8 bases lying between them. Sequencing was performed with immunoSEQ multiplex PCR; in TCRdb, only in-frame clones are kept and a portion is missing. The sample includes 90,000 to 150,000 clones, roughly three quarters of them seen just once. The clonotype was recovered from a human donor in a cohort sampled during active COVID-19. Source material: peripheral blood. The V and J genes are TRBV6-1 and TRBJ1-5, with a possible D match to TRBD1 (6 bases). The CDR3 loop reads CASSEDRVQPQHF. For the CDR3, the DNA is TGTGCCAGCAGTGAAGACAGGGTCCAGCCCCAGCATTTT.